The clone carrying this TCR beta chain was detected many times. This entry comes from a study of blood T cell repertoires in COVID-19. About the study: T cells, B-cell-depleted T cells, or PBMCs provided the cDNA or gDNA that served as material.

As handled by the study authors: Estimates of nucleated cell counts were drawn from the amplification of reference gene primers. Assay used: immunoSEQ multiplex PCR; TCRdb lists only in-frame clones, some missing. The V and J calls and clone size come from that table; D and trimming were worked out from the DNA. The sample lists about 200,000 clones; 86% were seen once. Participants were placed into cohorts based on the clinical history they reported. Per the germline V gene, CDR1 is MNHEY and CDR2 is SMNVEV (reference sequence). Trimming removed 5 bases from V and 9 bases from J, with 8 bases in between. The CDR3 spans 12 residues.

The sequenced material came from PBMCs or T cells enriched from blood (not recorded which). The sequence derives from a woman aged 40 to 50 in a cohort exposed to, infected with or recovered from COVID-19 (not recorded which). The chain joins TRBV27 to TRBJ1-6; the D is unclear. The CDR3 here is CASSPLRSPLHF. CDR3 in DNA: TGTGCCAGCAGTCCCCTCCGTTCACCCCTCCACTTT.